This paragraph reports one T cell receptor beta chain. There is no known antigen for this receptor. Per-nucleotide qualities are absent, and no much larger clonotype sits a single base away. The sample comes from a study of shared clonotypes between healthy human individuals (dated by TCRdb to about 2020). Notes on the research overall: The cohort included three men and a couple of women between 18 and 49 years of age. For each donor, CD4 naive and CD4 memory were each given three plates, CD8 naive was given two plates, and CD8 memory was given one plate. To estimate repertoire size and how much clonotypes are shared between individuals, the study performed deep sequencing of blood TCR repertoires from a few healthy adults. Libraries were prepared and TCR repertoires were sequenced by different laboratories using diverse techniques, in order to increase sequencing depth and limit assay-specific biases. Between about 0.94 and 8.9 billion PBMCs per donor were obtained by leukapheresis.

Using the deep immunoSEQ assay, TCR CDR3 regions were amplified from genomic DNA by multiplex PCR. Extracted genomic DNA from each cell subset was spread evenly across all wells of several immunoSEQ 96-well plates, with each plate serving as a replicate. Each replicate PCR for sorted subsets received roughly 0.2 ug genomic DNA, equal to some 32,000 T cell genomes. Purified libraries were quantified with a Qubit 3.0 fluorometer, sized on a Bioanalyzer 2100, and re-quantified with the KAPA Library Quantification kit. Every immunoSEQ 96-well plate was sequenced on a dedicated single-read 150-cycle Illumina NextSeq 550 flow cell. The authors' analysis ran thus. The immunoSEQ output contained only junctional sequences without quality scores, so filtering could not match that applied to full-length reads. Sequences were annotated with PyIR, a Python wrapper for IgBLAST v1.9, using IMGT germline references to assign V/J genes and CDR3. Any read was removed if the V/J assignment was weak (E-value above 1e-6), the CDR3 was missing, or the read contained stop codons, out-of-frame junctions, or ambiguous translated residues. V3J clonotypes were defined as sequences sharing an identical inferred V gene, J gene, and CDR3 amino acid sequence. Percentage overlap between repertoires was calculated by dividing the number of shared unique clonotypes by the size of the smaller repertoire. Repertoire richness was assessed with RTK rarefaction, the Chao1 estimator, and Recon v2.1 estimates of unobserved clonotypes. Generation probabilities were computed with OLGA for all TCRbeta clonotypes obtained by the gDNA method from several donors. TCRdb carries this immuneACCESS record with in-frame sequences only. Its versions omit some clonotypes, under half of them owing to an unresolved V gene in the studies checked, with the rest unexplained. D and trimming were read from the DNA, whereas the V and J calls and clone size are those reported in that table. This sample holds fewer than 2.5 million clones; under 95% were observed only once. Around 0.37% of the sample rests with the top ten.

The donors were healthy, HIV-negative adults with no recently reported acute infections or vaccinations. All donors were Caucasian adults living in Nashville, Tennessee, USA. CD4+ T cells were enriched by magnetic negative selection; naive cells were then positively selected on CD45RA, and the negative fraction formed the memory subset. Blood was obtained by leukapheresis, after which PBMCs were separated by Ficoll-Histopaque density gradient centrifugation and cryopreserved in liquid nitrogen vapor phase. Analytical flow cytometry was used to check the purity and quantity of every magnetically sorted T cell population. Each sorted fraction had its genomic DNA isolated and then quantified by UV absorbance on a Nanodrop 2000c. What the work shows at the level of the full study, not this receptor alone: Sharing across a handful of donors was observed for roughly 5% of naive CD4, over 3% of naive CD8, about 2.5% of memory CD4, and about 0.4% of memory CD8 clonotypes. The small number of donors limited the genetic and exposure-history diversity represented. Even with the large sequencing depth, rarefaction of the sorted-subset datasets indicated that sequencing was incomplete. Sampling was limited to blood, and TCR repertoires in tissue likely differ from TCR repertoires in blood. Naive subsets generally had larger estimated clonotype richness than memory subsets. Higher generation probabilities were observed for clonotypes shared by all four sorted-subset donors than for non-shared clonotypes. Pairwise subsampling indicated that sequencing depth was expected to affect the degree of clonotype sharing among donors.

The clonotype was recovered from a man aged 18 to 30 in good health. Some clones in this sample may be carry-over from other donors' samples. Sample: naive CD4+ T cells from PBMCs. Interpreted using the paper, the cell subset or site label stands for: CD45RA+ positively selected.

CDR3 loop: CASSRTSGSGETQYF. DNA sequence: TGTGCCAGCAGCCGGACTAGCGGGAGCGGGGAGACCCAGTACTTC. Here the chain combines TRBV6-4 and TRBJ2-5, with 13 bases in between that match TRBD2. The CDR3 numbers 15 residues from cysteine through phenylalanine. Only the CDR3 region is kept as DNA, spanning 45 bases read in frame from base 1. V is pruned by 6 bases and J by 5 bases, leaving 6 bases of the junction without a gene match. The germline V gene supplies CDR1 MRHNA and CDR2 SNTAGT.